The clone carrying this T cell receptor (beta chain) has just one count. Antigen specificity is unknown. The data stem from a study of PD-1 blockade in classical Hodgkin lymphoma. As for the study in general: Treatment was intravenous nivolumab, 3 mg/kg every 2 weeks, until progression.

Study-level findings and limits: Patients were excluded if nivolumab began under 1 year after ASCT (the autologous transplant).

After autologous stem cell transplantation all patients relapsed, and prior brentuximab vedotin exposure differed between cohorts. Germline CDR1 and CDR2: LGHNA and YSLEER. V was clipped by 4 bases and J by 6 bases; unmatched bases: 5. This CDR3 contains 14 residues. This table comes from immunoSEQ multiplex PCR, and its TCRdb copy is limited to in-frame clones, with some not included. The data contain 75,000 to 100,000 clones, more than 80% of them singletons. The TCR was taken from a human donor with classical Hodgkin lymphoma. The gene calls are TRBV4-3 and TRBJ2-1, with 8 bases fitting TRBD1. Sequenced material: peripheral blood mononuclear cells (PBMCs), taken before the second cycle of nivolumab. The CDR3 protein is CASSRGTGSNEQFF. CDR3 nucleotide sequence: TGCGCCAGCAGCCGAGGGACAGGTTCCAATGAGCAGTTCTTC.